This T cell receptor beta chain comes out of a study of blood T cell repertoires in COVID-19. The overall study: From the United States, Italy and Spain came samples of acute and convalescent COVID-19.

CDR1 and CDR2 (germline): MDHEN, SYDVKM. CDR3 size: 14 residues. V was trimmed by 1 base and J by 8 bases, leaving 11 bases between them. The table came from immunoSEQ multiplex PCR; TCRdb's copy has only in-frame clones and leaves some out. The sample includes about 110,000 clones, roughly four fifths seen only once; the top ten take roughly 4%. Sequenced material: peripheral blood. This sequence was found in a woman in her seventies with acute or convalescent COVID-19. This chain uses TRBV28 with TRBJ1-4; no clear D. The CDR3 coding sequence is TGTGCCAGCAGTTTATCCGGGTCTGGGGAAAAACTGTTTTTT. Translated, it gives CASSLSGSGEKLFF. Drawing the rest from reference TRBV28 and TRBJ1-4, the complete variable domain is DVKVTQSSRYLVKRTGEKVFLECVQDMDHENMFWYRQDPGLGLRLIYFSYDVKMKEKGDIPEGYSVSREKKERFSLILESASTNQTSMYLCASSLSGSGEKLFFGSGTQLSVL.